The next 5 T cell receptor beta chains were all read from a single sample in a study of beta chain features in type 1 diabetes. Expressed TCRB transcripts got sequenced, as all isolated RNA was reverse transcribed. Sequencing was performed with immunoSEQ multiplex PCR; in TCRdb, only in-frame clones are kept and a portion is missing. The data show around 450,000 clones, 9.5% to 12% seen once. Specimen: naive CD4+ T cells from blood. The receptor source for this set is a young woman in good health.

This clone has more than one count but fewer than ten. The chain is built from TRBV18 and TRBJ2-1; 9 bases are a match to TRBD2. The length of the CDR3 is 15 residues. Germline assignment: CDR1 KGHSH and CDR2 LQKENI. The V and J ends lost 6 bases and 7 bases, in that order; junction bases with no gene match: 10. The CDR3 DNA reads TGTGCCAGCTCTACGGGACTAGCTAAGGGAAATGAGCAGTTCTTC. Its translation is CASSTGLAKGNEQFF.

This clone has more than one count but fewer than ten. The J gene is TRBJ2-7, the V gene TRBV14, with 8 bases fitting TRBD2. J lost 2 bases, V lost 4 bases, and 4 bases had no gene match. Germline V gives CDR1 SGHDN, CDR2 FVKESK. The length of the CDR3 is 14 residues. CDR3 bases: TGTGCCAGCAGCCGTGCGCGGGGGGCCTACGAGCAGTACTTC. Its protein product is CASSRARGAYEQYF.

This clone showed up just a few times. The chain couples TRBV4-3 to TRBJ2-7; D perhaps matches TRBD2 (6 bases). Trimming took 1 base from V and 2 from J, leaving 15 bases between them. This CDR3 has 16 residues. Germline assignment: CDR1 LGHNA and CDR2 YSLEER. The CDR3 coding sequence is TGCGCCAGCAGCCAAGCGGTAGGAGGGCTCACCTACGAGCAGTACTTC. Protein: CASSQAVGGLTYEQYF.

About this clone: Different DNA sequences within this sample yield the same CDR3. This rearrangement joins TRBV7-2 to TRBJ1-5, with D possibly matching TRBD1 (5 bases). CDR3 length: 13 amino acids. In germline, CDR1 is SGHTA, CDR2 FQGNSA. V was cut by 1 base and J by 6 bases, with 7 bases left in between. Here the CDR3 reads CASSLDGGQPQHF. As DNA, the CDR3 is TGTGCCAGCAGCTTAGATGGGGGTCAGCCCCAGCATTTT.

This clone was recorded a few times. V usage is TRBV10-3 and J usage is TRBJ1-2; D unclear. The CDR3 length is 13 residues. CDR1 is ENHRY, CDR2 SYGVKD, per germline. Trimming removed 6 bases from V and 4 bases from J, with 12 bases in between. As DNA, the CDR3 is TGTGCCATCAGAGTGGACGTCCGCTATGGCTACACCTTC. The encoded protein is CAIRVDVRYGYTF.